Following are 21 T cell receptor beta chains from one sample sequenced in a study of T cell changes during pregnancy in multiple sclerosis. Profiled with immunoSEQ multiplex PCR; TCRdb holds only in-frame clones, not every one. The table records over 3,500 clones, around 86% of them present only once. Source: CD8+ T cells from peripheral blood mononuclear cells, taken in the first trimester of pregnancy. These receptor sequences come from a female donor in good health, enrolled as a control in a pregnancy study.

This clone has just one count. This rearrangement joins TRBV11-2 to TRBJ2-5; 7 bases line up with TRBD2. The CDR3 sequence is 13 residues long. The V segment lost 3 bases and the J segment 5 bases; nucleotides outside the gene matches: 3. Germline CDR1 is SGHAT and CDR2 is FQNNGV. The CDR3 region is CASSFGGSETQYF. For the CDR3, the DNA is TGTGCCAGCAGCTTTGGCGGGAGTGAGACCCAGTACTTC.

The rearrangement uses TRBV11-3 and TRBJ1-1; 11 bases are shared with TRBD1. The CDR3 is 20 amino acids. CDR1 is SGHNT and CDR2 is YENEEA in the germline V gene. Losses at the gene ends were 5 bases for V and 0 bases for J; bases not matched to a gene: 17. The CDR3 loop is CASSTSKGTGGTRVNTEAFF. The CDR3 DNA sequence: TGTGCCAGCAGCACCTCGAAGGGGACAGGGGGTACCCGGGTGAACACTGAAGCTTTCTTT.

This chain uses TRBV2 with TRBJ1-1, with D tentatively TRBD1 (6 bases). Germline V CDR1 and CDR2: SNHLY, FYNNEI. This CDR3 has 15 amino acids. Between the trimmed V and J ends, which lost 7 bases and 7 bases, there was a span of 22 bases. The CDR3 coding sequence is TGTGCCAGCAAAGTTCCCGACTCCCAGGGGATTGAAGCTTTCTTT. It yields the protein CASKVPDSQGIEAFF.

CDR3 residues: CASSLVGGGYEQYF. The CDR3 DNA sequence: TGTGCCAGCAGCTTGGTAGGGGGCGGCTACGAGCAGTACTTC. The chain has TRBV5-6 and TRBJ2-7, with 7 bases identical to TRBD1. Per germline, CDR1 SGHDT and CDR2 YYEEEE. This CDR3 region has 14 residues. Germline trimming cut 0 bases from V and 3 bases from J; bases unmatched to any gene: 3.

The chain is built from TRBV27 and TRBJ2-1, with 9 bases that match TRBD2. The germline gives CDR1 MNHEY, CDR2 SMNVEV (reference sequence). V shed 6 bases, J shed 0 bases, and the junction held 3 bases outside the gene matches. CDR3 length: 15 residues. CDR3 nucleotides: TGTGCCAGCAGGTTAGCGGGGGCCTCCTACAATGAGCAGTTCTTC. It encodes CASRLAGASYNEQFF.

The chain combines TRBV4-3 with TRBJ2-1; D is uncertain. The CDR3 totals 16 residues. Looked up from germline, CDR1 is LGHNA and CDR2 is YSLEER. V lost 0 bases, J lost 2 bases, and 11 bases lay in between. The chain's CDR3 is CASSQDMGSAYNEQFF. As DNA, the CDR3 is TGCGCCAGCAGCCAAGATATGGGCAGTGCCTACAATGAGCAGTTCTTC.

The genes are TRBV2 and TRBJ2-1; D is possibly TRBD2 (6 bases). V lost 6 bases to trimming and J lost 3 bases, with 15 bases between them. Germline values: CDR1 SNHLY, CDR2 FYNNEI. This CDR3 region has 15 residues. CDR3 in amino acids: CASRVPGTFYNEQFF. As DNA, the CDR3 is TGTGCCAGCAGAGTGCCCGGGACTTTCTACAATGAGCAGTTCTTC.

This clone occurred a few times. This sequence joins TRBV27 and TRBJ1-5; maybe TRBD1 (6 bases). CDR3 length equals 12 residues. Germline V lookup: CDR1 MNHEY, CDR2 SMNVEV (reference sequence). Trimming took 8 bases from V and 7 from J, leaving 12 bases between them. The CDR3 DNA follows: TGTGCCAGCGGAACAGGGTCCCAGCCCCAGCATTTT. It yields the protein CASGTGSQPQHF.

This clone has a single count. The gene calls are TRBV30 and TRBJ2-1, with 7 bases aligning to TRBD1. This CDR3 contains 11 residues. The V gene end was trimmed by 3 bases and the J gene end by 15 bases; junction bases not matched to a gene: 8. The germline CDR1 and CDR2 sequences are GTSNPN and SVGIG (reference sequence). The CDR3 coding sequence is TGTGCCTGGAGACCCGACAGGGACCTGTTCTTC. Translation gives CAWRPDRDLFF.

This clone was counted a single time. V gene TRBV9 combines with J gene TRBJ1-2; the D is unclear. Germline V gives CDR1 SGDLS, CDR2 YYNGEE. CDR3 size: 14 residues. Trimming removed 1 base at V and 4 bases at J, with 11 bases between. CDR3 bases: TGTGCCAGCAGCGTAAATAACAGCCCCTATGGCTACACCTTC. Translated, it gives CASSVNNSPYGYTF.

The rearrangement uses TRBV7-8 and TRBJ2-3; D possibly corresponds to TRBD2 (5 bases). V shed 1 base and J shed 13 bases, with 15 bases lying between them. The CDR3 length is 13 residues. The germline gives CDR1 SGHVS, CDR2 FQNEAQ. CDR3 region: CASSLGLAQLEYF. CDR3 sequence (DNA): TGTGCCAGCAGCTTAGGCCTAGCCCAGCTGGAGTATTTT.

This clone has just one count. J is TRBJ2-5 and V is TRBV13; TRBD2 is a possible D gene (5 bases). Germline V gene data show CDR1 as PRHDT and CDR2 as FYEKMQ (reference sequence). This CDR3 has 16 amino acids. V was cut by 3 bases and J by 0 bases, with 14 bases left in between. CDR3 region: CASSLGVGSNQETQYF. CDR3 in DNA: TGTGCCAGCAGCTTGGGTGTGGGGAGCAACCAAGAGACCCAGTACTTC.

V is TRBV6-1 and J is TRBJ1-3; D uncertain. The length of the CDR3 is 15 residues. Germline lookup yields CDR1 MNHNS and CDR2 SASEGT. The V and J ends lost 5 bases and 0 bases respectively, with 11 bases between them. CDR3 coding DNA: TGTGCCAGCAGTCCTTCGAGGGCCTCTGGAAACACCATATATTTT. Its translation is CASSPSRASGNTIYF.

V gene TRBV11-2 combines with J gene TRBJ1-2; 8 bases are shared with TRBD1. Germline assignment: CDR1 SGHAT and CDR2 FQNNGV. With 2 bases clipped from V and 3 bases from J, the junction kept 2 bases outside the gene matches. The CDR3 covers 14 residues. The CDR3 nucleotides are TGTGCCAGCAGCTTAATGGGACAGGACTATGGCTACACCTTC. It yields the protein CASSLMGQDYGYTF.

The rearrangement joins TRBV7-9 to TRBJ1-5, with D possibly matching TRBD1 (5 bases). The V end lost 5 bases, the J end lost 3 bases, and 14 bases lay between the germline ends. The CDR3 contains 15 residues. Germline-derived CDR1 and CDR2 are SEHNR and FQNEAQ (reference sequence). This CDR3 reads CASSQTQDTNQPQHF. The CDR3 coding sequence is TGTGCCAGCAGCCAGACGCAGGACACCAATCAGCCCCAGCATTTT.

The CDR3 spells CASGLPHQQRGYTGELFF. The CDR3 DNA is TGTGCCAGTGGACTCCCGCACCAACAGCGGGGGTACACCGGGGAGCTGTTTTTT. The chain couples TRBV7-9 to TRBJ2-2; 8 nucleotides match TRBD2. The V segment lost 9 bases and the J segment 3 bases; nucleotides outside the gene matches: 18. The CDR3 contains 18 residues. CDR1 is SEHNR, CDR2 FQNEAQ, per germline (reference sequence).

The chain carries TRBV7-9 and TRBJ2-5, with D unclear. This CDR3 contains 17 residues. Trimming cost V 5 bases and J 1 base, with 20 bases left between them. Per the germline V gene, CDR1 is SEHNR and CDR2 is FQNEAQ (reference sequence). The CDR3: CASSEPQAVALQETQYF. Written as DNA, the CDR3 is TGTGCCAGCAGCGAACCTCAGGCCGTGGCCCTCCAAGAGACCCAGTACTTC.

The chain couples TRBV18 to TRBJ1-4; possibly TRBD1 for D (6 bases). Germline V gene sequence: CDR1 KGHSH, CDR2 LQKENI. This CDR3 comprises 16 residues. V lost 6 bases to trimming and J lost 0 bases, with 14 bases between them. CDR3 sequence reads: CASSPNRATTNEKLFF. The CDR3 DNA sequence: TGTGCCAGCTCGCCCAACAGGGCAACAACTAATGAAAAACTGTTTTTT.

This clone counts as large. This rearrangement joins TRBV4-2 to TRBJ2-1; a weak D match, TRBD2 (6 bases). The CDR3 is 15 residues long. Germline CDR1 and CDR2: LGHNA and YNFKEQ. V was pared by 1 base and J by 5 bases, with 12 bases between. In DNA, the CDR3 is TGTGCCAGCAGCCAAGTCCCTAGCGAACACAATGAGCAGTTCTTC. Translating gives CASSQVPSEHNEQFF.

The chain employs TRBV11-2 and TRBJ2-2, with a possible D match to TRBD1 (5 bases). This CDR3 contains 15 residues. V lost 4 bases and J lost 7, with 16 bases in between. Germline CDR1 SGHAT, CDR2 FQNNGV. CDR3 nucleotides: TGTGCCAGCAGCTACGTTTGGGGCTGGGACGGGGAGCTGTTTTTT. It yields the protein CASSYVWGWDGELFF. Using reference TRBV11-2 and TRBJ2-2 for the parts outside the CDR3, the full variable domain is EAGVAQSPRYKIIEKRQSVAFWCNPISGHATLYWYQQILGQGPKLLIQFQNNGVVDDSQLPKDRFSAERLKGVDSTLKIQPAKLEDSAVYLCASSYVWGWDGELFFGEGSRLTVL.

The rearrangement links TRBV4-1 to TRBJ2-1; D possibly corresponds to TRBD1 (5 bases). The CDR3 covers 16 residues. The germline V gene has CDR1 MGHRA and CDR2 YSYEKL. V dropped 2 bases and J dropped 7 bases, with 18 bases sitting between them. CDR3 sequence: CASSQHRQYGGNEQFF. CDR3 coding DNA: TGCGCCAGCAGCCAACATAGACAGTACGGTGGGAATGAGCAGTTCTTC.